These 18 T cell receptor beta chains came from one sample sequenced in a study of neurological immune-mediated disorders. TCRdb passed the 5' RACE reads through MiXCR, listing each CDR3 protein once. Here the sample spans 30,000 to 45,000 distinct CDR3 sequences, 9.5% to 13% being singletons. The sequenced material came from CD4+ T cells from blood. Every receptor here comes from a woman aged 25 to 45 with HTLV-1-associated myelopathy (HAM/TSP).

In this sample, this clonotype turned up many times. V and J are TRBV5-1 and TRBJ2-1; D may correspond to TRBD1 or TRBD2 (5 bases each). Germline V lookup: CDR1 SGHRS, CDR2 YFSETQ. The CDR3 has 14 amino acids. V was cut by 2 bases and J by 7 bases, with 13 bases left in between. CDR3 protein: CASSLGTAGNEQFF. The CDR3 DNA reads TGCGCCAGCAGCTTAGGGACGGCTGGGAATGAGCAGTTCTTC.

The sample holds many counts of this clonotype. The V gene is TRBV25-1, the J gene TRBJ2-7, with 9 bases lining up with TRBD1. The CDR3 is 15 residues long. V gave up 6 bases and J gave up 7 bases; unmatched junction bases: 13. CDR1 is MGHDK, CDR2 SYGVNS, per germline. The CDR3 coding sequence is TGTGCCAGCAGATATGGGACAGGGTTACGTGAAGAGCAGTACTTC. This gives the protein CASRYGTGLREEQYF.

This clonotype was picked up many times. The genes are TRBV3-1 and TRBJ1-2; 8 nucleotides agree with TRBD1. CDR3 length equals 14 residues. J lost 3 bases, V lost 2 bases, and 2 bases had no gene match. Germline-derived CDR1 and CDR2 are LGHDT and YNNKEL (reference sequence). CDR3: CASSQQGADYGYTF. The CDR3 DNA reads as TGTGCCAGCAGCCAACAGGGGGCGGACTATGGCTACACCTTC.

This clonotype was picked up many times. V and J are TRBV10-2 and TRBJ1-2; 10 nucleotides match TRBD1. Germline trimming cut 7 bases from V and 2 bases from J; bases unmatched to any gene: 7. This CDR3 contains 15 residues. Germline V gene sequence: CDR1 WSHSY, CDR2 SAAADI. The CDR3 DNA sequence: TGCGCCAGCACTGGTGCGGGACAGGGGAACTATGGCTACACCTTC. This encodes CASTGAGQGNYGYTF.

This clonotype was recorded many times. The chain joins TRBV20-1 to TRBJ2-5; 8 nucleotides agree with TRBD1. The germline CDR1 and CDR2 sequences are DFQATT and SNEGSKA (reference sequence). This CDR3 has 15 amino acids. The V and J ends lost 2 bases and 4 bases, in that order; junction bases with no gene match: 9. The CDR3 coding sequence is TGCAGTGCTAGAAACCGTGACAGGGGAGGAGAGACCCAGTACTTC. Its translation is CSARNRDRGGETQYF.

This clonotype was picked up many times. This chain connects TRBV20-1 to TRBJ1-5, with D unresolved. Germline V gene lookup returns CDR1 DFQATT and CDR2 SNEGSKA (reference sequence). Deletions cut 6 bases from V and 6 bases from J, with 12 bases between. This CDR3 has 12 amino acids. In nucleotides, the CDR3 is TGCAGTGCCCAGGCGGGGAGTCAGCCCCAGCATTTT. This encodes CSAQAGSQPQHF.

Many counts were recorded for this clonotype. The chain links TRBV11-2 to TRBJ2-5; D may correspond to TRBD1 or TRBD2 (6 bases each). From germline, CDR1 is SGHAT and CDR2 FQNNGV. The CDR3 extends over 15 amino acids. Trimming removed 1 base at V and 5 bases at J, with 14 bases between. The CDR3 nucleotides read TGTGCCAGCAGCTTAGGGGGGCGGGAATGGGAGACCCAGTACTTC. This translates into CASSLGGREWETQYF.

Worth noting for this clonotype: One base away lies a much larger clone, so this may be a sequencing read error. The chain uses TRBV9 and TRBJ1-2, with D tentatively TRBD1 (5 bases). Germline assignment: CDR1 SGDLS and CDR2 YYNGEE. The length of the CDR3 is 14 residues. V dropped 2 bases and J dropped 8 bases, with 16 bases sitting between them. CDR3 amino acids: CASSVAGTIAGYTF. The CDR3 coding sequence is TGTGCCAGCAGCGTGGCCGGGACGATCGCCGGCTACACCTTC.

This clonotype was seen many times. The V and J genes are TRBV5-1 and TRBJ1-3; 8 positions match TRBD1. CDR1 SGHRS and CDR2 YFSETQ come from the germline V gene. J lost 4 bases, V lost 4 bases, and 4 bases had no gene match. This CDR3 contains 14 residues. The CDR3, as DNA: TGCGCCAGCAGCCCGCGGACAGGGGGAAACACCATATATTTT. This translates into CASSPRTGGNTIYF. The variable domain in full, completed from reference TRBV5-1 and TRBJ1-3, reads KAGVTQTPRYLIKTRGQQVTLSCSPISGHRSVSWYQQTPGQGLQFLFEYFSETQRNKGNFPGRFSGRQFSNSRSEMNVSTLELGDSALYLCASSPRTGGNTIYFGEGSWLTVV.

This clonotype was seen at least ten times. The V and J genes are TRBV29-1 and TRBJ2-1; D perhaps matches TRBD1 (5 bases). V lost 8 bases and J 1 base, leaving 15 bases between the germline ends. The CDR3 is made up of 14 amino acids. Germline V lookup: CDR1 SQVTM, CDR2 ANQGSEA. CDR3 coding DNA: TGCAGCTCTTCGCAGGGTGGGTCCTACAATGAGCAGTTCTTC. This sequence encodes CSSSQGGSYNEQFF.

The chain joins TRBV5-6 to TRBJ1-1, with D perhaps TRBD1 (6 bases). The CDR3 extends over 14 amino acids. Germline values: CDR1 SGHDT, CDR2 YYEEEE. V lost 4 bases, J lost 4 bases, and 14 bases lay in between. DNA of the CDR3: TGTGCCAGCAGCATTTATACAGGGTCCACTGAAGCTTTCTTT. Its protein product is CASSIYTGSTEAFF.

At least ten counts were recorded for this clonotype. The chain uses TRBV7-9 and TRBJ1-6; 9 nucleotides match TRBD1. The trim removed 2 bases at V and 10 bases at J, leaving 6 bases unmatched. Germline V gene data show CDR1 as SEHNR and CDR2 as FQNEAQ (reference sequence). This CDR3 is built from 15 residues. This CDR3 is CASSLIGQGLSPLHF. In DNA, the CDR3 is TGTGCCAGCAGCTTAATAGGACAGGGGCTGTCACCCCTCCACTTT.

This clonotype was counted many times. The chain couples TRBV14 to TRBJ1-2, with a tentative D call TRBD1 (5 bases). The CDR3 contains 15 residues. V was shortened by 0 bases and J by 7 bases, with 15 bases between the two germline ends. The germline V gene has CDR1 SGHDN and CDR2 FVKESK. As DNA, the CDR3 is TGTGCCAGCAGCCAAGATGTGGGGCGATCGGCTGGCTACACCTTC. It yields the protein CASSQDVGRSAGYTF.

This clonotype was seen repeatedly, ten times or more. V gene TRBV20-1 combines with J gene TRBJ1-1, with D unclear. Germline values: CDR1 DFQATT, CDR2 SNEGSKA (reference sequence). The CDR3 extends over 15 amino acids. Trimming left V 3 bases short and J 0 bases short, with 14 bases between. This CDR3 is CSASWGNSMNTEAFF. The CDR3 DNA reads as TGCAGTGCTAGTTGGGGAAACTCAATGAACACTGAAGCTTTCTTT.

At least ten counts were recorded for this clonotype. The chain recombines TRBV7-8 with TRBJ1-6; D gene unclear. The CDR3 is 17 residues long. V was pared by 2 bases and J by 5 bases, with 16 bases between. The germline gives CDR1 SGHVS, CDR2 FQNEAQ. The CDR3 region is CASSLLWREGNNSPLHF. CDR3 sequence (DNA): TGTGCCAGCAGCTTATTATGGAGAGAGGGAAATAATTCACCCCTCCACTTT.

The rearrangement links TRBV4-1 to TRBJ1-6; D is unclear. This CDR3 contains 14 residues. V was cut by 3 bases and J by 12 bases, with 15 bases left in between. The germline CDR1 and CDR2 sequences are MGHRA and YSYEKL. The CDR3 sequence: CASSQVGFSGPLHF. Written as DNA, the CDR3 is TGCGCCAGCAGCCAGGTCGGATTTTCTGGACCCCTCCACTTT.

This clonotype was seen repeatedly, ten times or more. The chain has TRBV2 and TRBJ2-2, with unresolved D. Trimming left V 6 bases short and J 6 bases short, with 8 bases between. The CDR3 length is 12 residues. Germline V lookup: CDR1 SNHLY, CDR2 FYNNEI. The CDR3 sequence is CASSLEPGELFF. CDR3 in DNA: TGTGCCAGCAGCCTTGAACCCGGGGAGCTGTTTTTT.

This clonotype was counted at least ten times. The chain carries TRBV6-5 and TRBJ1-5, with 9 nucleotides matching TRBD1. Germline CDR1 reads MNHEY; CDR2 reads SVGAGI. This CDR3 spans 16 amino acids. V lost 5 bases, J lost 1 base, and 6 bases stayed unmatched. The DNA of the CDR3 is TGTGCCAGCAGTCGGACAGGGGTTGAGAGCAATCAGCCCCAGCATTTT. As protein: CASSRTGVESNQPQHF.